This T cell receptor (beta chain) was recovered during a study of T cell changes during pregnancy in multiple sclerosis. Per germline, CDR1 SGHRS and CDR2 YFSETQ. The length of the CDR3 is 15 residues. With V trimmed by 1 base and J by 3 bases, 4 bases remained unmatched. This clone has a single count. This same CDR3 is encoded by further DNA sequences in the sample. Measured with immunoSEQ multiplex PCR; TCRdb has only the in-frame clones, and not every one. The data show around 80,000 clones, over 85% seen once. The chain has TRBV5-1 and TRBJ1-5, with 7 bases lining up with TRBD1. The receptor was derived from a female donor in good health, enrolled as a control in a pregnancy study. The sample here was peripheral blood, taken in the second trimester of pregnancy. The CDR3 spells CASSLSGGSNQPQHF. DNA for the CDR3: TGCGCCAGCAGCTTGTCAGGGGGGTCCAATCAGCCCCAGCATTTT.